The following is a TCR beta chain sequence with its context. This clonotype was seen ten or more times. What antigen it recognizes has not been identified. No much larger clonotype is one base removed from it; base qualities were not supplied. The entry originates in a study of prognosis after radiotherapy for stage I lung cancer (dated by TCRdb to about 2021). Regarding the study in general: Between early 2018 and early 2019, under 20 stage I NSCLC patients were enrolled in Nanjing, China. In about 15 patients the disease was a newly diagnosed primary stage I lung tumor, whereas several had oligometastatic NSCLC following surgical resection of the primary tumor. All patients were considered medically inoperable, owing to comorbidities in about a dozen and refusal of surgery in seven or eight. The cohort was made up of around 13 men and a handful of women, with a median age of around 74 years and an age range of about 50 to 90 years. About twelve patients had adenocarcinoma and about seven had squamous cell carcinoma as the tumor histology. Using image-guided IMRT or VMAT, SBRT was delivered in 3 to 5 fractions at a biologically effective dose of at least 100 Gy. No patient received concurrent therapy alongside SBRT. After SBRT, distant metastases developed in four of the 19 patients at a median of 7 months, while the remaining 15 patients had no significant progression. The study profiled peripheral blood TCR beta repertoires from stage I NSCLC patients before and after stereotactic body radiotherapy and related them to distant failure. The study took one blood sample before SBRT and one after SBRT from each of 19 patients and sequenced all 40 or so samples. Summary of the overall study and its limitations: None of the reported P values were adjusted for multiple comparisons. No determination of tumor specificity was made for expanded TCR clones. TRBV and TRBJ usage frequencies reportedly differed by metastasis status, in two V genes at baseline and in several V and two J genes after SBRT. Unique TCR clone counts fell after SBRT (median about 9,700 before versus more than 6,500 after; Wilcoxon paired P=0.011). Post-SBRT Shannon entropy and its change from baseline were lower in patients who developed distant metastases; baseline Shannon entropy was not associated with metastases. Limitations of the study included a small cohort and short follow-up, and the study findings need independent validation.

For CDR1 and CDR2, the germline V gene lists SGHNT and YENEEA. The CDR3 measures 15 amino acids from cysteine to phenylalanine. The only DNA kept is the CDR3, 45 bases in frame from the first base. V gives up 1 base and J gives up 9 bases, and the segment between their germline ends measures 16 bases. All patients had node-negative disease on CT and PET/CT, and none had a history of other malignancies or had previously received chemotherapy or radiotherapy. At each of two time points, around 6 milliliters of peripheral venous blood were collected into EDTA tubes. Ficoll-Paque Plus density-gradient centrifugation was used to isolate PBMCs. Right after collection, samples were placed at -80 degrees C and kept there until analysis. Two rounds of multiplex PCR were performed to amplify the TCR beta CDR3 region from genomic DNA. The first PCR round used primers specific to each TRBV and TRBJ gene, with sequences filed in Chinese patent CN105087789A. The second PCR round used universal primers. The Roche High Pure PCR Template Preparation Kit was used to extract genomic DNA from frozen PBMCs. An Illumina HiSeq 3000 was used to sequence the libraries paired-end with 151 bp reads. On the study's bioinformatics: CutAdapt was used to discard raw reads that did not contain the multiplex PCR primer sequences. High-quality paired reads were merged into contigs with PEAR. By aligning each contig to reference sequences, MiXCR assigned the TRB V, D and J gene segments to that contig. CDR3 sequences were clustered by base quality and sequence similarity to remove sequencing errors. Shannon entropy normalized by the natural log of productive TCR sequence number was used as the measure of diversity. To get clonality, Shannon entropy was divided by the natural log of the number of unique clonotypes, and that result was subtracted from one. The Youden index of ROC curves was used to select progression-free survival cut-offs for repertoire metrics, and analyses were performed in R 3.5.3. The public reads were reanalyzed by TCRdb: fastp trimming at Q25, MiXCR alignment, in-frame beta chains only. Rows are unified per CDR3 protein, each entry keeping the most common DNA and genes. Here the V and J calls rest on TCRdb's processing, not on the authors' analysis. The sample table records tens of thousands of distinct CDR3 sequences; about 40% of these occur just once. Around 50% of the sample is held by the ten biggest clonotypes.

The receptor comes from a donor aged 50 or older with non-small cell lung cancer. Here the chain combines TRBV11-3 and TRBJ2-1; TRBD1 might be the D gene, on 8 matching bases. The sequenced sample was PBMCs, obtained before or after stereotactic body radiation therapy (not recorded which). The CDR3 protein is CASSLAGQGGVEQFF. The DNA sequence is given as TGTGCCAGCAGCTTAGCCGGACAGGGAGGGGTTGAGCAGTTCTTC.